Listed here are 12 T cell receptor beta chains from one sample, sequenced in a study of CD8+CD57+ T cells in acquired aplastic anemia. Patients sequenced had flow cytometry evidence of CD8+CD57+ cell expansion. Template material for TCR beta VDJ and CDR3 profiling consisted of genomic DNA. From the reads, TCRdb called clonotypes with MiXCR, one entry per CDR3 protein. This sample carries about 180,000 distinct CDR3 sequences, 40% to 55% of them seen once, and the ten largest clones take 0.85% to 1.2%. Input material: sorted CD4+, CD8+, or CD8+CD57+ T cells (not recorded which) from PBMCs. These receptors were taken from a human donor with aplastic anemia.

The rearrangement links TRBV10-3 to TRBJ2-3; 7 bases line up with TRBD1. The CDR3 spans 14 residues. Germline V lookup: CDR1 ENHRY, CDR2 SYGVKD. The V and J ends lost 10 bases and 3 bases, in that order; junction bases with no gene match: 10. CDR3 loop: CATKGASPTDTQYF. CDR3 DNA: TGTGCCACCAAGGGGGCTTCCCCAACAGATACGCAGTATTTT.

This clonotype was detected many times. This chain uses TRBV6-1 with TRBJ1-5; D is possibly TRBD1 (6 bases). Germline assignment: CDR1 MNHNS and CDR2 SASEGT. This CDR3 has 14 residues. Deletions cut 10 bases from V and 0 bases from J, with 13 bases between. The CDR3 DNA follows: TGTGCCACCCGGGACACATATAGCAATCAGCCCCAGCATTTT. Translating gives CATRDTYSNQPQHF.

CDR3 DNA: TGCGCCAGCAGCTCGCTATCCGACAGGAGTTGGGAGCTGTTTTTT. This sequence encodes CASSSLSDRSWELFF. This chain uses TRBV5-1 with TRBJ2-2; maybe TRBD1 (6 bases). Germline V CDR1 and CDR2: SGHRS, YFSETQ. The length of the CDR3 is 15 residues. V was shortened by 3 bases and J by 9 bases, with 18 bases between the two germline ends.

This sequence joins TRBV7-6 and TRBJ1-1; tentative D call: TRBD1 (5 bases). The germline V gene encodes CDR1 SGHVS and CDR2 FNYEAQ. There are 14 residues in the CDR3. Trimming left V 1 base short and J 10 bases short, with 16 bases between. The CDR3, as DNA: TGTGCCAGCAGCTTAGGGGGGGGTGGGGACGGAGCTTTCTTT. This sequence encodes CASSLGGGGDGAFF.

The rearrangement links TRBV29-1 to TRBJ2-5, with TRBD2 identical over 11 bases. J was trimmed by 5 bases and V by 4 bases; bases with no gene match: 9. Germline CDR1 is SQVTM and CDR2 is ANQGSEA. The length of the CDR3 is 15 residues. The CDR3 sequence is CSVGGSGRARETQYF. CDR3 DNA: TGCAGCGTTGGCGGTAGCGGGAGGGCCAGGGAGACCCAGTACTTC.

Ten or more counts support this clonotype. CDR3 protein: CASSEASGLRGPLHF. The CDR3 bases are TGTGCCAGCAGTGAAGCATCAGGGCTGAGGGGACCCCTCCACTTT. This rearrangement joins TRBV6-1 to TRBJ1-6, with a weak D call TRBD1 (5 bases). CDR1 is MNHNS, CDR2 SASEGT, per germline. The CDR3 spans 15 residues. Trimming shortened V by 0 bases and J by 12 bases, and 15 bases separated the two germline ends.

This rearrangement joins TRBV7-9 to TRBJ2-2; no firm D call. The CDR3 sequence is 10 residues long. Germline loops: CDR1 SEHNR, CDR2 FQNEAQ (reference sequence). The V end was cut by 4 bases, the J end by 6 bases, with 0 bases between. As DNA, the CDR3 is TGTGCCAGCAGCTCCGGGGAGCTGTTTTTT. As protein: CASSSGELFF.

This clonotype was detected ten times or more. The V gene is TRBV19, the J gene TRBJ2-3; TRBD2 might be the D (5 bases). V shed 4 bases and J shed 6 bases, with 8 bases lying between them. This CDR3 region has 12 residues. CDR1 LNHDA and CDR2 SQIVND come from the germline V gene (reference sequence). DNA of the CDR3: TGTGCCAGTAGTACCTCGGGGGATACGCAGTATTTT. This encodes CASSTSGDTQYF. Complete variable domain (other parts from reference TRBV19 and TRBJ2-3): DGGITQSPKYLFRKEGQNVTLSCEQNLNHDAMYWYRQDPGQGLRLIYYSQIVNDFQKGDIAEGYSVSREKKESFPLTVTSAQKNPTAFYLCASSTSGDTQYFGPGTRLTVL.

The chain uses TRBV5-4 and TRBJ1-5; 7 bases agree with TRBD1. The CDR3 is made up of 13 amino acids. Germline trimming cut 3 bases from V and 4 bases from J; bases unmatched to any gene: 1. CDR1 is SGHNT and CDR2 is YYREEE in the germline V gene (reference sequence). The CDR3 sequence is CASSWGQNQPQHF. For the CDR3, the DNA is TGTGCCAGCAGCTGGGGACAGAATCAGCCCCAGCATTTT.

In its sample, this clonotype was seen a few times. The J gene is TRBJ2-1, the V gene TRBV19; 14 bases line up with TRBD2. With 5 bases clipped from V and 2 bases from J, the junction kept 5 bases outside the gene matches. CDR1 LNHDA and CDR2 SQIVND come from the germline V gene (reference sequence). The CDR3 has 17 amino acids. The CDR3 sequence is CASSETSGGAAYNEQFF. In DNA form, the CDR3 reads TGTGCCAGTAGTGAGACTAGCGGGGGGGCGGCCTACAATGAGCAGTTCTTC. Full variable domain (missing parts from reference TRBV19 and TRBJ2-1): DGGITQSPKYLFRKEGQNVTLSCEQNLNHDAMYWYRQDPGQGLRLIYYSQIVNDFQKGDIAEGYSVSREKKESFPLTVTSAQKNPTAFYLCASSETSGGAAYNEQFFGPGTRLTVL.

The rearrangement links TRBV5-6 to TRBJ2-7, with 7 bases lining up with TRBD1. There are 14 residues in the CDR3. V was pared by 3 bases and J by 6 bases, with 9 bases of the junction left unmatched. CDR1 and CDR2 from the germline V gene are SGHDT and YYEEEE. CDR3 nucleotides: TGTGCCAGCAGCTCCGGGACAGCGGACACCGAGCAGTACTTC. Its protein is CASSSGTADTEQYF.

Ten or more counts support this clonotype. CDR3 coding DNA: TGTGCCAGCACCTCCTCGGTGGGGGTCTATGGCTACACCTTC. Its translation is CASTSSVGVYGYTF. J is TRBJ1-2 and V is TRBV12-3 or TRBV12-4, with D perhaps TRBD1 (5 bases). V lost 7 bases, J lost 4 bases, and 16 bases lay in between. CDR3 length: 14 residues.